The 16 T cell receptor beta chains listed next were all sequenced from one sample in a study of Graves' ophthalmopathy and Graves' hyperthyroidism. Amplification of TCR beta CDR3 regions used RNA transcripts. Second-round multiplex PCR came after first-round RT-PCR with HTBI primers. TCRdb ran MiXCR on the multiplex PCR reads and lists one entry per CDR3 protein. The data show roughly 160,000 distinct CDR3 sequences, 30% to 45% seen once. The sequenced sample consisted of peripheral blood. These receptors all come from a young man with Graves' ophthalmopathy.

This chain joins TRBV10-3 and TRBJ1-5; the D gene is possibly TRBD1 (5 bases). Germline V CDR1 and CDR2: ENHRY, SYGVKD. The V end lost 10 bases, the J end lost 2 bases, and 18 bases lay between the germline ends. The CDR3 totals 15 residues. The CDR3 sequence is CATSPHGAGNQPQHF. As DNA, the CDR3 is TGTGCCACCAGCCCCCACGGGGCTGGCAATCAGCCCCAGCATTTT.

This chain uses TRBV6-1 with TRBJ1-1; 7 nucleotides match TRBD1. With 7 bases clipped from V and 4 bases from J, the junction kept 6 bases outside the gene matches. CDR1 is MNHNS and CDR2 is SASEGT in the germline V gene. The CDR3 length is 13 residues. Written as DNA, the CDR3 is TGTGCCAGCACCTTCGGGACAGTCACTGAAGCTTTCTTT. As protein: CASTFGTVTEAFF.

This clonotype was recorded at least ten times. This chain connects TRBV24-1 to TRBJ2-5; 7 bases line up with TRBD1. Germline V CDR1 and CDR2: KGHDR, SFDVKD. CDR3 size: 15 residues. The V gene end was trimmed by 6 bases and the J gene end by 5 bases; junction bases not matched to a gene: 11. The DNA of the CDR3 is TGTGCCACCAGTCACTCAGGGGGAAGTCTTGAGACCCAGTACTTC. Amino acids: CATSHSGGSLETQYF.

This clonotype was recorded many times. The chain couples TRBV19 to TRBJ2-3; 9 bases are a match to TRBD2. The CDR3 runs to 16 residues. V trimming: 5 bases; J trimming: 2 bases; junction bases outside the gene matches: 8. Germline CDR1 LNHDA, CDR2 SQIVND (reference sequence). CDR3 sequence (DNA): TGTGCCAGTAGTCTCCTTAGCGGGGGCCACACAGATACGCAGTATTTT. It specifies CASSLLSGGHTDTQYF.

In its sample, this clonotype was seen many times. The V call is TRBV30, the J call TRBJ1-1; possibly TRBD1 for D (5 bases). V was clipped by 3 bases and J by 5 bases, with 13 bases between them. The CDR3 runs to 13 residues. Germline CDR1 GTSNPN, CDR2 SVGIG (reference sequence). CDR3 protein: CAWRVPGRTEAFF. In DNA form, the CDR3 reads TGTGCCTGGAGGGTACCGGGGCGGACTGAAGCTTTCTTT.

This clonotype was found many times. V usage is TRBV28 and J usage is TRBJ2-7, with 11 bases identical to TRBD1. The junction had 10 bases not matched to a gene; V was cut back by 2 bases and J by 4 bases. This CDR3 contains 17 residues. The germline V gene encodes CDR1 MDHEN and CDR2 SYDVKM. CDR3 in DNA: TGTGCCAGCAGTTTACCCTCCAACGGGACAGGGGGGTACGAGCAGTACTTC. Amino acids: CASSLPSNGTGGYEQYF.

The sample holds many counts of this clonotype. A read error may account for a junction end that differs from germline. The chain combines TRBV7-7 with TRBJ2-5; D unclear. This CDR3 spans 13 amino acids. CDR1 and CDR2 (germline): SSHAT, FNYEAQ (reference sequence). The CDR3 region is CASSSEQRETQYF. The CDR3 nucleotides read TGTGCTAGCAGCTCGGAGCAGAGGGAGACCCAGTACTTC.

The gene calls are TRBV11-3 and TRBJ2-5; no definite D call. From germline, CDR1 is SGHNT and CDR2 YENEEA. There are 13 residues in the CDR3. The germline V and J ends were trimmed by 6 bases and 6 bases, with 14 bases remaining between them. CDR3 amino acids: CASSPVNSQTQYF. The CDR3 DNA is TGTGCCAGCAGTCCAGTTAATTCCCAGACCCAGTACTTC.

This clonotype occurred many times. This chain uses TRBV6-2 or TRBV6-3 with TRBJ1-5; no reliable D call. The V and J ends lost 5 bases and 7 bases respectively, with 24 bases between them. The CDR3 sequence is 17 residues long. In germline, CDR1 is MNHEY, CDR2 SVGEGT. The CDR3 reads CASSESFTPGRSQPQHF. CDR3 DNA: TGTGCCAGCAGTGAATCATTTACGCCGGGAAGGAGCCAGCCCCAGCATTTT.

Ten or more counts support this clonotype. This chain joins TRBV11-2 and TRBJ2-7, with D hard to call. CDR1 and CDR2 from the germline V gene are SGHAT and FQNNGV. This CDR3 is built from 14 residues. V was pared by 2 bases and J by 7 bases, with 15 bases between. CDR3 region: CASSLQPAAREQYF. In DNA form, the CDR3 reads TGTGCCAGCAGCTTACAACCGGCTGCGCGAGAGCAGTACTTC.

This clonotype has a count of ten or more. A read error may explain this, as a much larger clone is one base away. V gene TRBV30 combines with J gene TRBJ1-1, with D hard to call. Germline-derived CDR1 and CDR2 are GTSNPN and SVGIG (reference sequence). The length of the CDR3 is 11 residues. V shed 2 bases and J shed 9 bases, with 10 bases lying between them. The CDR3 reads CAWSKGVKAFF. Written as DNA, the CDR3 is TGTGCCTGGAGTAAAGGCGTTAAAGCTTTCTTT. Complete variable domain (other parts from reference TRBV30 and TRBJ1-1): SQTIHQWPATLVQPVGSPLSLECTVEGTSNPNLYWYRQAAGRGLQLLFYSVGIGQISSEVPQNLSASRPQDRQFILSSKKLLLSDSGFYLCAWSKGVKAFFGQGTRLTVV.

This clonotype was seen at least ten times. The CDR3 coding sequence is TGTGCCAGCAGTTGGCTAGCGGGGGGGATTAGCTCCTACGAGCAGTACTTC. This sequence encodes CASSWLAGGISSYEQYF. The chain joins TRBV28 to TRBJ2-7, with 12 nucleotides matching TRBD2. This CDR3 is built from 17 residues. The V and J ends lost 4 bases and 0 bases, in that order; junction bases with no gene match: 7. Germline V lookup: CDR1 MDHEN, CDR2 SYDVKM.

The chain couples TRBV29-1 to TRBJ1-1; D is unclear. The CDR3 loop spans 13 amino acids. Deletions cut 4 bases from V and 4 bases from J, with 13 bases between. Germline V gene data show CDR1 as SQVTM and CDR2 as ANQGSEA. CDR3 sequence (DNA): TGCAGCGTTGCTCGTCTCACCGGCACTGAAGCTTTCTTT. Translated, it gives CSVARLTGTEAFF.

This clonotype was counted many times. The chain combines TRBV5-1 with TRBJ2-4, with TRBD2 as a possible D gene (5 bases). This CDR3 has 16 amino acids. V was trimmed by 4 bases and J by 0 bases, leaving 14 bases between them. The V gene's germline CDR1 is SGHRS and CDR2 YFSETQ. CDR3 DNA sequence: TGCGCCAGCAGCCGGGTCTCAGGACTAGCCAAAAACATTCAGTACTTC. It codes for CASSRVSGLAKNIQYF.

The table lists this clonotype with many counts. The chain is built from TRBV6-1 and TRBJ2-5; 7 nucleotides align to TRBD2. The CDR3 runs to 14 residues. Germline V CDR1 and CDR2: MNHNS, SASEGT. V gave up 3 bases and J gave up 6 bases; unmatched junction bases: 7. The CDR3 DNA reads TGTGCCAGCAGTGATATAGGCGGGAGAAAGACCCAGTACTTC. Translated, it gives CASSDIGGRKTQYF.

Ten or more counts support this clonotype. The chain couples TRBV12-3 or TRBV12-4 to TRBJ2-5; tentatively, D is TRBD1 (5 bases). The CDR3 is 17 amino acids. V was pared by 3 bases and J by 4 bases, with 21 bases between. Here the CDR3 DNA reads TGTGCCAGCAGTTTCCGGCAGGGCGTGAGCGTGAGAGAGACCCAGTACTTC. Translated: CASSFRQGVSVRETQYF.